Following are 2 T cell receptor beta chains from one sample sequenced in a study of OX40 agonist ivuxolimab in advanced cancers. Method: immunoSEQ multiplex PCR; TCRdb's copy keeps in-frame clones and lacks some. The sample shows around 92,000 clones, around 94% of them seen only once. This specimen was CD4+ or CD8+ T cells sorted from blood, taken in a trial of the OX40 agonist ivuxolimab. All receptors come from an adult with an advanced solid tumor such as melanoma, head and neck, liver or kidney cancer.

The CDR3 is CASSPLHGGSGNTIYF. The CDR3 nucleotides read TGTGCCAGCAGCCCGCTCCATGGTGGCTCTGGAAACACCATATATTTT. The chain combines TRBV5-8 with TRBJ1-3; D remains unclear. Germline CDR1 SGHTS, CDR2 YDEGEE. V lost 4 bases and J lost 0, with 14 bases in between. The CDR3 spans 16 residues. Variable domain in full (rest from reference TRBV5-8 and TRBJ1-3): EAGVTQSPTHLIKTRGQQATLRCSPISGHTSVYWYQQALGLGLQFLLWYDEGEERNRGNFPPRFSGRQFPNYSSELNVNALELEDSALYLCASSPLHGGSGNTIYFGEGSWLTVV.

V usage is TRBV30 and J usage is TRBJ2-5; 9 nucleotides match TRBD2. Germline CDR1 GTSNPN, CDR2 SVGIG (reference sequence). Trimming took 6 bases from V and 4 from J; bases not matched to a gene: 9. This CDR3 has 14 residues. This chain's CDR3 is CACETSGGSETQYF. CDR3 coding DNA: TGTGCCTGCGAGACGAGCGGGGGGTCAGAGACCCAGTACTTC.